Shown below are 17 T cell receptor beta chains from a single sample sequenced in a study of blood T cell repertoires in COVID-19 (TCRdb year 2020). The library was made by the immunoSEQ multiplex PCR assay. In TCRdb, the immuneACCESS table is reduced to in-frame sequences with V and J assigned. These tables do not hold every clone; where another copy was compared, an unresolved V gene accounts for under half, and the others remain unexplained. This sample gives 200,000 to 250,000 clones in total; approximately 90% of them show up just once. The top ten constitute 0.7% to 0.85% of the sample. Sequencing used peripheral blood. The receptors were gathered from a man aged 60 to 69 with COVID-19, enrolled during active disease.

The chain links TRBV2 to TRBJ1-2; TRBD1 might be the D (5 bases). The germline V gene has CDR1 SNHLY and CDR2 FYNNEI. The CDR3 consists of 14 residues. V lost 1 base and J lost 4, with 10 bases in between. CDR3 sequence (DNA): TGTGCCAGCAGTGAAGAGGGGCAGGCCTATGGCTACACCTTC. Residues: CASSEEGQAYGYTF.

This chain connects TRBV6-5 to TRBJ1-1; 10 positions agree with TRBD1. V dropped 5 bases and J dropped 4; count of bases not matched to a gene: 7. The germline V gene has CDR1 MNHEY and CDR2 SVGAGI. CDR3 length: 15 amino acids. CDR3 protein: CASSTRQGARTEAFF. In nucleotides, the CDR3 is TGTGCCAGCAGTACCCGACAGGGGGCGCGCACTGAAGCTTTCTTT.

This sequence joins TRBV28 and TRBJ2-7; D possibly corresponds to TRBD1 (6 bases). V gave up 7 bases and J gave up 3 bases, with 16 bases separating them. CDR1 MDHEN and CDR2 SYDVKM come from the germline V gene. The CDR3 contains 14 residues. DNA for the CDR3: TGTGCCAGCACCAGGGACATCCTCCTCTACGAGCAGTACTTC. Translated: CASTRDILLYEQYF.

This rearrangement joins TRBV19 to TRBJ1-1; weak D call: TRBD1 (6 bases). Germline V gene sequence: CDR1 LNHDA, CDR2 SQIVND (reference sequence). There are 13 residues in the CDR3. Trimming stripped 9 bases from V and 5 bases from J, with 16 bases between. The CDR3 here is CASLRRGETEAFF. The CDR3 DNA reads as TGTGCCAGCCTCCGCAGGGGAGAAACTGAAGCTTTCTTT.

This chain links TRBV4-1 with TRBJ1-2; no firm D call. The germline V and J ends were trimmed by 0 bases and 5 bases, with 13 bases remaining between them. Germline CDR1 and CDR2: MGHRA and YSYEKL. CDR3 length: 15 amino acids. For the CDR3, the DNA is TGCGCCAGCAGCCAAGATCGGGAGAGGAGATATGGCTACACCTTC. Translation: CASSQDRERRYGYTF.

This sequence joins TRBV18 and TRBJ1-4; D might be TRBD1 (6 bases). This CDR3 has 16 residues. From germline, CDR1 is KGHSH and CDR2 LQKENI. Trimming stripped 3 bases from V and 0 bases from J, with 11 bases between. Here the CDR3 reads CASSPITGPTNEKLFF. The CDR3 DNA reads as TGTGCCAGCTCACCTATTACAGGGCCAACTAATGAAAAACTGTTTTTT.

The V and J genes are TRBV3-1 (or the pseudogene TRBV3-2) and TRBJ2-3; 8 bases are shared with TRBD2. The junction had 9 bases not matched to a gene; V was cut back by 5 bases and J by 2 bases. The CDR3 covers 16 residues. Germline CDR1 reads LGHDT; CDR2 reads YNNKEL (reference sequence). CDR3 sequence reads: CASSSRGGLFTDTQYF. In DNA form, the CDR3 reads TGTGCCAGCAGCTCCCGGGGGGGCCTCTTCACAGATACGCAGTATTTT.

The chain employs TRBV3-1 (or the pseudogene TRBV3-2) and TRBJ1-6, with D perhaps matching TRBD1 (6 bases). Germline V gives CDR1 LGHDT, CDR2 YNNKEL (reference sequence). The CDR3 spans 14 residues. With 4 bases removed from V and 7 bases from J, the gap between germline ends came to 11 bases. CDR3 region: CASSPGQSNSPLHF. Here the CDR3 DNA reads TGTGCCAGCAGCCCGGGACAATCAAATTCACCCCTCCACTTT.

The V and J genes are TRBV9 and TRBJ2-1; 7 bases agree with TRBD1. The ends lost 2 bases at V and 6 bases at J; junction bases unmatched: 14. The CDR3 runs to 17 residues. Germline V gene lookup returns CDR1 SGDLS and CDR2 YYNGEE. The CDR3 loop reads CASSVHFRDRAINEQFF. In DNA form, the CDR3 reads TGTGCCAGCAGCGTCCACTTCCGGGACAGAGCGATCAATGAGCAGTTCTTC.

This clone has just one count. The chain combines TRBV2 with TRBJ1-4; TRBD1 might be the D (6 bases). This CDR3 comprises 15 residues. Germline CDR1 and CDR2: SNHLY and FYNNEI. Trimming cost V 7 bases and J 7 bases, with 19 bases left between them. DNA for the CDR3: TGTGCCAGCAAGCGCAGGGGCCTGAACCGTGAAAAACTGTTTTTT. It yields the protein CASKRRGLNREKLFF.

The CDR3 region is CASSQRENTGELFF. For the CDR3, the DNA is TGTGCCAGTTCCCAGCGGGAAAACACCGGGGAGCTGTTTTTT. This sequence joins TRBV19 and TRBJ2-2; 7 bases map to TRBD2. V was pared by 8 bases and J by 2 bases, with 5 bases of the junction left unmatched. This CDR3 region has 14 residues. Germline CDR1 and CDR2: LNHDA and SQIVND (reference sequence).

J is TRBJ2-1 and V is TRBV12-3 or TRBV12-4, with 8 bases identical to TRBD2. CDR3 length: 12 residues. The V gene end was trimmed by 6 bases and the J gene end by 12 bases; junction bases not matched to a gene: 7. The chain's CDR3 is CASSPGGVVQFF. In DNA, the CDR3 is TGTGCCAGCAGCCCCGGGGGGGTCGTGCAGTTCTTC.

The chain has TRBV5-8 and TRBJ2-1; unclear D gene. The ends were cut back, 1 base at V and 6 bases at J, with 11 bases in the middle. Looked up from germline, CDR1 is SGHTS and CDR2 is YDEGEE. The length of the CDR3 is 14 residues. CDR3 coding DNA: TGTGCCAGCAGCTTGAGTGAGACTTTCAATGAGCAGTTCTTC. Its translation is CASSLSETFNEQFF.

The chain combines TRBV5-4 with TRBJ2-7; D might be TRBD1 (5 bases). The V end was cut by 4 bases, the J end by 3 bases, with 14 bases between. The V gene's germline CDR1 is SGHNT and CDR2 YYREEE (reference sequence). This CDR3 region has 14 residues. CDR3 sequence (DNA): TGTGCCAGCAGCCTACAGGCTACACACTACGAGCAGTACTTC. Translating gives CASSLQATHYEQYF.

The chain joins TRBV5-1 to TRBJ1-3; 7 bases map to TRBD1. CDR3 length: 14 amino acids. Germline-derived CDR1 and CDR2 are SGHRS and YFSETQ. The J segment lost 2 bases and the V segment lost 4 bases, leaving 3 bases of the junction unmatched. The CDR3 nucleotides are TGCGCCAGCAGCCCGGGACAGCCTGGAAACACCATATATTTT. It is translated as CASSPGQPGNTIYF.

This rearrangement joins TRBV19 to TRBJ1-5; D perhaps matches TRBD1 (6 bases). This CDR3 has 17 amino acids. Germline CDR1 and CDR2: LNHDA and SQIVND (reference sequence). V shed 6 bases and J shed 1 base, with 19 bases lying between them. CDR3 nucleotides: TGTGCCAGTAGCCCATTGAGACAGGCCGTAAGCAATCAGCCCCAGCATTTT. Translation: CASSPLRQAVSNQPQHF.

The genes are TRBV6-6 and TRBJ1-5, with a possible D match to TRBD1 (6 bases). The germline V gene has CDR1 MNHNY and CDR2 SVGAGI (reference sequence). The CDR3 has 14 amino acids. The germline V and J ends were trimmed by 6 bases and 3 bases, with 12 bases remaining between them. The CDR3 loop reads CASREGTLNQPQHF. As DNA, the CDR3 is TGTGCCAGCAGGGAAGGGACACTCAATCAGCCCCAGCATTTT.